These 3 T cell receptor beta chains originate from one sample sequenced in a study of blood T cell repertoires in COVID-19. Measured with immunoSEQ multiplex PCR; TCRdb has only the in-frame clones, and not every one. This table holds more than 60,000 clones, 84% found once. Material: peripheral blood. These receptors all come from a man between 50 and 59 years old with acute or convalescent COVID-19.

This chain links TRBV7-2 with TRBJ2-3; D gene ambiguous. The length of the CDR3 is 13 residues. With 3 bases removed from V and 3 bases from J, the gap between germline ends came to 7 bases. Germline V gene data show CDR1 as SGHTA and CDR2 as FQGNSA. CDR3: CASSFRRTDTQYF. The CDR3 nucleotides read TGTGCCAGCAGCTTCCGTAGAACAGATACGCAGTATTTT.

The count of this clone is one. This chain joins TRBV9 and TRBJ2-1; TRBD1 matches 10 bases. The CDR3 length is 16 residues. Germline CDR1 and CDR2: SGDLS and YYNGEE. Trimming took 3 bases from V and 6 from J; bases not matched to a gene: 9. The CDR3 here is CASSAGDRGFGNEQFF. The CDR3 DNA is TGTGCCAGCAGCGCGGGGGACAGGGGTTTTGGCAATGAGCAGTTCTTC. Using reference TRBV9 and TRBJ2-1 for the parts outside the CDR3, the full variable domain is DSGVTQTPKHLITATGQRVTLRCSPRSGDLSVYWYQQSLDQGLQFLIQYYNGEERAKGNILERFSAQQFPDLHSELNLSSLELGDSALYFCASSAGDRGFGNEQFFGPGTRLTVL.

This clone was counted only a few times. The rearrangement joins TRBV6-1 to TRBJ1-2; D is ambiguous. V dropped 3 bases and J dropped 8 bases, with 16 bases sitting between them. The CDR3 is 14 residues long. CDR1 MNHNS and CDR2 SASEGT come from the germline V gene. The CDR3 spells CASSEAPRGYGYTF. The CDR3 nucleotides are TGTGCCAGCAGTGAGGCCCCGAGAGGGTACGGCTACACCTTC.